This T cell receptor (beta chain) was captured in a study of T cell changes during pregnancy in multiple sclerosis. This CDR3 region has 13 residues. The V and J ends lost 6 bases and 6 bases respectively, with 14 bases between them. The germline V gene has CDR1 MNHEY and CDR2 SMNVEV (reference sequence). Sequenced by immunoSEQ multiplex PCR; TCRdb stores in-frame clones only, minus some. The sample contains about 40,000 clones, about 94% of which appear only once. The receptor was isolated from a female donor with multiple sclerosis, enrolled in a pregnancy study. The rearrangement uses TRBV27 and TRBJ1-2, with no clear D. The sequencing used CD4+ T cells from peripheral blood mononuclear cells, collected after pregnancy. The CDR3: CASRLRGRHGYTF. The CDR3 bases are TGTGCCAGCAGACTACGCGGGAGACATGGCTACACCTTC.